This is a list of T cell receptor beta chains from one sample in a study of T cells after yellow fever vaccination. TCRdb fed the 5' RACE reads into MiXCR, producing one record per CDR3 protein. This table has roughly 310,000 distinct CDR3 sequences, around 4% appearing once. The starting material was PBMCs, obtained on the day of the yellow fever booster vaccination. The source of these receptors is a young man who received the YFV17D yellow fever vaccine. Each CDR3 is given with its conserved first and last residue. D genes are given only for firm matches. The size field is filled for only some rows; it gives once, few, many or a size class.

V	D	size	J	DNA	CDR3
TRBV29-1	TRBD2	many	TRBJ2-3	TGCAGCTTCGGACTAGCGGGGGCGCACACAGATACGCAGTATTTT	CSFGLAGAHTDTQYF
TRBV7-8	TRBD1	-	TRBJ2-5	TGTGCCAGCAGCTCGGGACAGGGGTTCCAAGAGACCCAGTACTTC	CASSSGQGFQETQYF
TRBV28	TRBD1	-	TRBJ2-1	TGTGCCAGCAGTGAAGCAGGGGGCGAGACGCAGTTCTTC	CASSEAGGETQFF
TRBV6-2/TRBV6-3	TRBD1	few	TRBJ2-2	TGTGCCAGCGAGAGACAGGGGGCTGAGAACACCGGGGAGCTGTTTTTT	CASERQGAENTGELFF
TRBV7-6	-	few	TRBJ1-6	TGTGCCAGCAGCTTATCAGGGGAGGTCACCTCACCCCTCCACTTT	CASSLSGEVTSPLHF
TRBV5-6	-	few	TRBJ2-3	TGTGCCAGCAGCTATCGTTTAGATACGCAGTATTTT	CASSYRLDTQYF
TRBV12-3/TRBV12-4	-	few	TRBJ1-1	TGTGCCAGCACCACATCGACCAAGCGGGGCACTGAAGCTTTCTTT	CASTTSTKRGTEAFF
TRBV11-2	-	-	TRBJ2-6	TGTGCCAGCAGCTTAGAACCCGGCTCTGGGGCCAACGTCCTGACTTTC	CASSLEPGSGANVLTF
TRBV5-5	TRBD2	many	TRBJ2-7	TGTGCCAGCAGCTTGGCGGCTAGCGGGGGCTACGAGCAGTACTTC	CASSLAASGGYEQYF
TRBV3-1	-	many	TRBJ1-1	TGTGCCAGCAGCCAAAGAGAAAACACTGAAGCTTTCTTT	CASSQRENTEAFF
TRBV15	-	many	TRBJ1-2	TGTGCCACCAGCAGAGATTCCCCTTTTAGACAGACGACCTATGGCTACACCTTC	CATSRDSPFRQTTYGYTF
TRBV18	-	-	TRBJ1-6	TGTGCCAGCTCAGGTACCGGGACGGGGAATTCACCCCTCCACTTT	CASSGTGTGNSPLHF
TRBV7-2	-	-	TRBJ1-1	TGTGCCAGCAGCTTCCACTCCATGAACACTGAAGCTTTCTTT	CASSFHSMNTEAFF
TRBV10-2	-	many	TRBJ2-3	TGCGCCAGCAGCCTTCAGGACGCAGATACGCAGTATTTT	CASSLQDADTQYF
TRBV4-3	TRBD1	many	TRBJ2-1	TGCGCCAGCAGCCAACGGGACAGGGGGCTATACAATGAGCAGTTCTTC	CASSQRDRGLYNEQFF
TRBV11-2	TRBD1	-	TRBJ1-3	TGTGCCAGCAGCTGGGACAGGGGGTATGGAAACACCATATATTTT	CASSWDRGYGNTIYF
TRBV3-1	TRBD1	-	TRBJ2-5	TGTGCCAGCAGCCAAGAATCGACAGGGGAAGAGACCCAGTACTTC	CASSQESTGEETQYF
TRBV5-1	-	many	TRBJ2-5	TGCGCCAGCAGTTGGGGCAGGACCGGAGCTCAAGAGACCCAGTACTTC	CASSWGRTGAQETQYF
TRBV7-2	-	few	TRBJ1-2	TGTGCCAGCAGCTCAGAACCGGGACCCCGGCGCACCTTC	CASSSEPGPRRTF
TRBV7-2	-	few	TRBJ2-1	TGTGCCAGCAGCTTAGGGAAGTACAATGAGCAGTTCTTC	CASSLGKYNEQFF
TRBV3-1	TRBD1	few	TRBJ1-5	TGTGCCAGCAGCCCCGACAGGGGCGCGCCCCAGCATTTT	CASSPDRGAPQHF
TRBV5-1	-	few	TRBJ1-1	TGCGCCAGCAGCTTTGAGTGGGGACGTGAAGCTTTCTTT	CASSFEWGREAFF
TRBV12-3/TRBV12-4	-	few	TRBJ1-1	TGTGCCAGCAGTCCACACCGACAATCGAACACTGAAGCTTTCTTT	CASSPHRQSNTEAFF
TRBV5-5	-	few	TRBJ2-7	TGTGCCAGCAGCTTGGAGGACTACGAGCAGTACTTC	CASSLEDYEQYF
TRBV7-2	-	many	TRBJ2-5	TGTGCCAGCAGCTTAGGGGTTTCGGGGCCCGAAGCGCAAGAGACCCAGTACTTC	CASSLGVSGPEAQETQYF
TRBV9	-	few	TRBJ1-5	TGTGCCAGCAGCGTAGATTTAGGGAACCAGCCCCAGCATTTT	CASSVDLGNQPQHF
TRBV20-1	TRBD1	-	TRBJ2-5	TGCAGTGCTGATGTCGGACAGGAGCAAGAGACCCAGTACTTC	CSADVGQEQETQYF
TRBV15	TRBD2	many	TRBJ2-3	TGTGCCACCAGCACCTGGACTAGCGGGGGGGGCACGCTAAGCACAGATACGCAGTATTTT	CATSTWTSGGGTLSTDTQYF
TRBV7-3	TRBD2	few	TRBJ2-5	TGTGCCAGCAGCTTAACTGGAGGAGGCGGGGGCCAGTACTTC	CASSLTGGGGGQYF
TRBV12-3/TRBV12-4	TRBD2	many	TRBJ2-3	TGTGCCAGCAGTGACCCTGGACTAGCGGGGGCCCTTAGCACAGATACGCAGTATTTT	CASSDPGLAGALSTDTQYF
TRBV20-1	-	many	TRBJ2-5	TGCAGTGCTAGGACGGACAGTCAAGAGACCCAGTACTTC	CSARTDSQETQYF
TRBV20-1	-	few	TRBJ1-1	TGCAGTGCTAGAACCGGGTACACTGAAGCTTTCTTT	CSARTGYTEAFF
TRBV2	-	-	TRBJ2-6	TGTGCCAGCAGTGGGGGCGGCGTCTCTGGGGCCAACGTCCTGACTTTC	CASSGGGVSGANVLTF
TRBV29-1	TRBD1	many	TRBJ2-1	TGCAGCCTTCGCAGGGGGCAAGTCTCCTACAATGAGCAGTTCTTC	CSLRRGQVSYNEQFF
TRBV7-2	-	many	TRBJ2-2	TGTGCCAGCAGCTTAGGTTCGGTTGGGGAGCTGTTTTTT	CASSLGSVGELFF
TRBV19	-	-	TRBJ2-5	TGTGCCAGTAGTTGGCACGGGAAAGAGACCCAGTACTTC	CASSWHGKETQYF
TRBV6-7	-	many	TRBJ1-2	TGTGCCAGCAGTTACGAGGGGTTGAATTGGACTAACTATGGCTACACCTTC	CASSYEGLNWTNYGYTF
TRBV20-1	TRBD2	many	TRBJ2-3	TGCAGTGCTAGAGACCAGAGCGGGGACCAAGATACGCAGTATTTT	CSARDQSGDQDTQYF
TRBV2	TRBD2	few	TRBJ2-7	TGTGCCAGCAGTCCCACTAGCGGCCTCTCCTACGAGCAGTACTTC	CASSPTSGLSYEQYF
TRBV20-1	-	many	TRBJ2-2	TGCAGTGCTAGAGTCGGTGGGGTGACTAGTGGGGACGGGGAGCTGTTTTTT	CSARVGGVTSGDGELFF
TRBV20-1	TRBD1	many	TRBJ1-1	TGCAGTGCTCCCCGGACAGGGGGCTACACTGAAGCTTTCTTT	CSAPRTGGYTEAFF
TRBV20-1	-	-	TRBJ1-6	TGCAGTGCTAGAGTGGGGGATAGCTCCTATAATTCACCCCTCCACTTT	CSARVGDSSYNSPLHF
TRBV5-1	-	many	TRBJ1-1	TGCGCCAGCAGCTTGTACGGGAGGGGGTCGGCCACTGAAGCTTTCTTT	CASSLYGRGSATEAFF